This TCR beta chain was recovered during a study of CXCR3-negative and CXCR3-positive naive CD8 T cells. It was by 5' RACE with UMI labels that the TRB cDNA libraries were prepared. From its re-call of the 5' RACE reads, TCRdb lists each CDR3 protein once, without DNA. The repertoire table contains approximately 74,000 distinct CDR3 sequences. The CDR3 contains 13 residues. The germline V gene encodes CDR1 LGHDT and CDR2 YNNKEL (reference sequence). This clonotype originated in a human donor in good health. Some clones in this sample may be carry-over from other donors' samples. Material: naive CXCR3- CD8+ T cells from blood. The sample's subset: CD45RO-CCR7+CD27+CD95- naive CD8+ T cells lacking CXCR3 (TNR3-). The chain couples TRBV3-1 to TRBJ2-7. The CDR3 spells CASSQDMSYEQYF.